Sequencing of this T cell receptor (beta chain) was carried out in a study of regulatory T cells in long-lasting Graves disease. TCR beta libraries were built with iRepertoire HTBI primers and Arm-PCR of CDR3 regions. TCRdb independently ran MiXCR on the multiplex PCR reads; one entry per CDR3 protein. The sample consists of around 470,000 distinct CDR3 sequences, 12% to 15% of them appearing once. Time point given: newly diagnosed GD, antithyroid drugs for less than 3 months. Researchers made the TCR library from RNA that was extracted from PBMCs. These data were also reused for a study on T cells in Graves' hyperthyroidism and ophthalmopathy.

This specimen was peripheral blood mononuclear cells (PBMCs), taken at new diagnosis, from a patient treated with antithyroid drugs. This clonotype originated in a woman aged 50 to 60 with Graves disease.

The chain's CDR3 is CAWSPTRVSGSADTQYF. The CDR3 bases are TGTGCCTGGAGTCCGACGCGGGTTAGCGGGAGTGCAGATACGCAGTATTTT. The chain is built from TRBV30 and TRBJ2-3; 9 bases agree with TRBD2. Germline V gene lookup returns CDR1 GTSNPN and CDR2 SVGIG (reference sequence). This CDR3 region has 17 residues. V gave up 2 bases and J gave up 4 bases; unmatched junction bases: 13.